A selection of T cell receptor beta chains follows, all from one sample in a study of blood T cell repertoires in COVID-19. Profiled with immunoSEQ multiplex PCR; TCRdb holds only in-frame clones, not every one. The profile covers 200,000 to 250,000 clones, with roughly 90% appearing a single time and less than 3.5% taken by the ten largest. Material: peripheral blood. The source is an older woman with acute or convalescent COVID-19. Both conserved end residues are part of each CDR3. The D gene is left open where the match is weak. Size values are once, few and many counts, or a class for expanded clones, and some rows have none.

size	V	D	J	DNA	CDR3
NA	TRBV9	NA	TRBJ1-1	TGTGCCAGCAGCACTACTACGGACTCTGAAGCTTTCTTT	CASSTTTDSEAFF
NA	TRBV5-1	TRBD2	TRBJ2-1	TGCGCCAGCACTCGAATAGGGACTACCTCCTACAATGAGCAGTTCTTC	CASTRIGTTSYNEQFF
NA	TRBV5-1	TRBD1	TRBJ1-4	TGCGCCAGCTTTCATGAGACAGGGGGAATTGAAAAACTGTTTTTT	CASFHETGGIEKLFF
NA	TRBV28	NA	TRBJ2-4	TGTGCCAGCAGGGGGCAGGCGCTAGCCAAAAACATTCAGTACTTC	CASRGQALAKNIQYF
once	TRBV5-4	TRBD1	TRBJ1-2	TGTGCCAGCAGCTTGGAACAGACAGGGGCCCGCGATGGCTACACCTTC	CASSLEQTGARDGYTF
NA	TRBV18	NA	TRBJ2-1	TGTGCCAGCACGGGGAGCTCCTACAATGAGCAGTTCTTC	CASTGSSYNEQFF
NA	TRBV27	NA	TRBJ1-5	TGTGCCAGCAGCCCAAGGGACACCCTCAATCAGCCCCAGCATTTT	CASSPRDTLNQPQHF
NA	TRBV6-2/TRBV6-3	NA	TRBJ2-1	TGTGCCAGCAGTACCCACCGGCCTAGCTACAATGAGCAGTTCTTC	CASSTHRPSYNEQFF
NA	TRBV4-1	NA	TRBJ1-5	TGCGCCAGCAGCCAAGGACAGAATCAGCCCCAGCATTTT	CASSQGQNQPQHF
NA	TRBV28	NA	TRBJ2-1	TGTGCCAGCAGTTTATCGCTTCTAAGCTCCTACAATGAGCAGTTCTTC	CASSLSLLSSYNEQFF
once	TRBV4-2	TRBD2	TRBJ2-3	TGTGCCAGCAGCCAAGAAATTCTCCGGAGGACTAGCTCTGGTACGCAGTATTTT	CASSQEILRRTSSGTQYF
once	TRBV6-5	NA	TRBJ2-1	TGTGCCAGCAGTTACGAGGGCTCGAGGTACAATGAGCAGTTCTTC	CASSYEGSRYNEQFF
NA	TRBV6-5	TRBD1	TRBJ1-4	TGTGCCAGCAGTTACCAGGGGGCGACTAATGAAAAACTGTTTTTT	CASSYQGATNEKLFF
NA	TRBV19	NA	TRBJ1-2	TGTGCCAGTAGTCGGACAGCTTACTATGGCTACACCTTC	CASSRTAYYGYTF
NA	TRBV6-5	TRBD1	TRBJ2-7	TGTGCCAGCAGTAGGGACAGAGCCTACGAGCAGTACTTC	CASSRDRAYEQYF
NA	TRBV5-1	NA	TRBJ1-4	TGCGCCAGCAGCACCGGCGTCGGGGAAAAACTGTTTTTT	CASSTGVGEKLFF
NA	TRBV19	NA	TRBJ1-4	TGTGCCAGTAGTCGAGGGGGAACTAATGAAAAACTGTTTTTT	CASSRGGTNEKLFF
NA	TRBV6-1	TRBD1	TRBJ2-4	TGTGCCAGCAGTGATTTGTCGACAGGGGCTGCCAAAAACATTCAGTACTTC	CASSDLSTGAAKNIQYF
few	TRBV18	NA	TRBJ1-5	TGTGCCAGCTCACCAGGGCAGGGGAATCAGCCCCAGCATTTT	CASSPGQGNQPQHF
NA	TRBV12-3/TRBV12-4	NA	TRBJ1-4	TGTGCCAGCAGTTCACTGGAAAAACTGTTTTTT	CASSSLEKLFF
NA	TRBV19	NA	TRBJ2-7	TGTGCCAGTAGTTTTGTTCTAGCCCGGAGCTCCTACGAGCAGTACTTC	CASSFVLARSSYEQYF
NA	TRBV6-5	TRBD1	TRBJ1-6	TGTGCCAGCGCGGGACAGTCGGGTATCCCCCTCCACTTT	CASAGQSGIPLHF
NA	TRBV7-9	TRBD1	TRBJ2-2	TGTGCCAGCAGCCCTACAGGGGGCGTCGGGCCCGGGGAGCTGTTTTTT	CASSPTGGVGPGELFF
NA	TRBV2	TRBD1	TRBJ1-3	TGTGCCAGCAGTACCGCGACAGGGTACGGAAACACCATATATTTT	CASSTATGYGNTIYF
once	TRBV5-1	NA	TRBJ2-2	TGCGCCAGCAGCTTGGGGCCAGGACAGTACACCGGGGAGCTGTTTTTT	CASSLGPGQYTGELFF
NA	TRBV19	NA	TRBJ2-5	TGTGCCAGTAGTTCCAGGGGTGAGACCCAGTACTTC	CASSSRGETQYF
once	TRBV6-5	NA	TRBJ2-3	TGTGCCAGCAGTTACCGCGGAACCAGCACAGATACGCAGTATTTT	CASSYRGTSTDTQYF
NA	TRBV6-5	TRBD1	TRBJ1-2	TGTGCCAGCTCCTTGGACAGGGGGCAGGATGGCTACACCTTC	CASSLDRGQDGYTF
NA	TRBV5-1	NA	TRBJ1-2	TGCGCCAGCAGCTTGGAGCCAGGTGGCTACACCTTC	CASSLEPGGYTF
once	TRBV19	NA	TRBJ1-4	TGTGCCAGTAGTATTTTACCAGGGGAAAAACTGTTTTTT	CASSILPGEKLFF
NA	TRBV4-3	TRBD1	TRBJ2-2	TGCGCCAGCAGCCAGACAGGGTTGATCGGCACCGGGGAGCTGTTTTTT	CASSQTGLIGTGELFF
NA	TRBV5-1	NA	TRBJ2-3	TGCGCCAGCAGCTCGGGGGTAACAGATACGCAGTATTTT	CASSSGVTDTQYF
once	TRBV6-6	TRBD2	TRBJ2-7	TGTGCCAGCAGTTATCCCGGGACTAGCGACTACGAGCAGTACTTC	CASSYPGTSDYEQYF
NA	TRBV19	TRBD2	TRBJ2-3	TGTGCCAGTAGTCCGGGCCCGGGAGGCAGGCGAACAGATACGCAGTATTTT	CASSPGPGGRRTDTQYF
NA	TRBV11-2	NA	TRBJ2-5	TGTGCCAGCAGCTTAGCGTTTAGCGTACAGACCCAGTACTTC	CASSLAFSVQTQYF
once	TRBV7-9	TRBD1	TRBJ1-2	TGTGCCAGCAGCTTGGGGACAGGGAACTATGGCTACACCTTC	CASSLGTGNYGYTF
NA	TRBV4-3	NA	TRBJ1-5	TGCGCCAGCAGCCAAGAGCAGGGGAGACAGCCCCAGCATTTT	CASSQEQGRQPQHF
NA	TRBV27	TRBD1	TRBJ2-7	TGTGCCAGCAGCTCCCCCGGGAAGGGGGCTTTGTACGAGCAGTACTTC	CASSSPGKGALYEQYF
few	TRBV7-2	TRBD1	TRBJ1-2	TGTGCCAGCAGCTTAGGGGGGACAGGGAAGGCTAACTATGGCTACACCTTC	CASSLGGTGKANYGYTF
few	TRBV7-2	NA	TRBJ1-2	TGTGCCAGCAGCTTTAACAGGGAATCAGGCTACACCTTC	CASSFNRESGYTF
NA	TRBV7-7	TRBD2	TRBJ2-2	TGTGCCAGCAGCTTAGCTCTAGCGGCCGGGGAGCTGTTTTTT	CASSLALAAGELFF
NA	TRBV28	TRBD1	TRBJ1-6	TGTGCCAGCAGCCCCGACAGGGGTTCACCCCTCCACTTT	CASSPDRGSPLHF
NA	TRBV19	TRBD1	TRBJ2-7	TGTGCCAGTAGTACCACAGGGGCATCCTACGAGCAGTACTTC	CASSTTGASYEQYF
NA	TRBV4-3	NA	TRBJ1-3	TGCGCCAGCAGCCAAGATCTGGGGGGAGTGGCGGGAAACACCATATATTTT	CASSQDLGGVAGNTIYF
NA	TRBV11-2	TRBD2	TRBJ2-2	TGTGCCAGCAGCTTACGAGCGGGGGGGTCGAACACCGGGGAGCTGTTTTTT	CASSLRAGGSNTGELFF
NA	TRBV19	NA	TRBJ1-1	TGTGCCAGTAGTATTCCGGCGCGGCGGGAAGCTTTCTTT	CASSIPARREAFF
NA	TRBV12-1	NA	TRBJ2-1	TGTGCCAGCAGCTCTTCCTCTTACAATGAGCAGTTCTTC	CASSSSSYNEQFF
NA	TRBV10-3	TRBD2	TRBJ2-4	TGTGCCATCAGTGAGTCGGGGACTAGCGGGCAAGTAGCCAAAAACATTCAGTACTTC	CAISESGTSGQVAKNIQYF
NA	TRBV19	NA	TRBJ2-3	TGTGCCAGTAGTAGGCGCACAGATACGCAGTATTTT	CASSRRTDTQYF
NA	TRBV18	NA	TRBJ1-2	TGTGCCAGCTCAGCCGATCGGGATCGTGCCCCCTATGGCTACACCTTC	CASSADRDRAPYGYTF